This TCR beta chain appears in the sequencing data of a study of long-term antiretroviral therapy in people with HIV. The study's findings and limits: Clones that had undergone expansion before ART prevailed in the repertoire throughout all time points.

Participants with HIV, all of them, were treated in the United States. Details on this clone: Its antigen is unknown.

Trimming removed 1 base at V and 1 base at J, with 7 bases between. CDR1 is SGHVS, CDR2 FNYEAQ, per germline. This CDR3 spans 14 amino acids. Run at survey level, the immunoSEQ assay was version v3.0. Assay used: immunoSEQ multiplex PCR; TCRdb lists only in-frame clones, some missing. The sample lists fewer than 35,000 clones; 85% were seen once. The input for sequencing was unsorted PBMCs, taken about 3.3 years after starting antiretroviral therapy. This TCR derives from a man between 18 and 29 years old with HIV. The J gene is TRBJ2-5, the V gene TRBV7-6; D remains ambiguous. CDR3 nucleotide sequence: TGTGCCAGCAGCTTAGATCAAGGCCAAGAGACCCAGTACTTC. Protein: CASSLDQGQETQYF.